Listed below are T cell receptor beta chains from one sample, sequenced in a study of T and B cells in COVID-19 patients. TCRdb reprocessed the multiplex PCR reads with MiXCR, giving one entry per CDR3 protein. This repertoire shows about 14,000 distinct CDR3 sequences, around 25% found once; its top ten account for more than 3.5%. Input material: blood. The receptors were sampled from a human donor who had recovered from COVID-19. The CDR3 runs from the conserved cysteine through the conserved F or W. D genes are given only for firm matches. Where a row states a size, it is once, few, many or the class of an expanded clone; other rows omit it.

d_gene	abundance	v_gene	j_gene	CDR3nt	CDR3aa
.	.	TRBV28	TRBJ1-5	TGTGCCAGCAGTTTACCCCGACGGTCAGCACTATATAGCAATCAGCCCCAGCATTTT	CASSLPRRSALYSNQPQHF
.	.	TRBV5-1	TRBJ2-3	TGCGCCAGCAGCTTGAGGCGGGGTTCAGATACGCAGTATTTT	CASSLRRGSDTQYF
TRBD2	medium-sized	TRBV6-5	TRBJ2-7	TGTGCCAGCAGTTACGGGGGAGCGGGGGGGCTTTCCTACGAGCAGTACTTC	CASSYGGAGGLSYEQYF
TRBD2	.	TRBV10-3	TRBJ2-7	TGTGCCATCAGTGAGTTAACTAGCGGTTCCTACGAGCAGTACTTC	CAISELTSGSYEQYF
TRBD1	few	TRBV14	TRBJ2-7	TGTGCCAGCAGCCAAGATACAGGGGGCGAGCAGTACTTC	CASSQDTGGEQYF
TRBD2	medium-sized	TRBV5-6	TRBJ2-3	TGTGCCAGCAGCTCACTAGCGGGAGGAGTCTATACGCAGTATTTT	CASSSLAGGVYTQYF
.	medium-sized	TRBV30	TRBJ2-7	TGTGCCTGGAGTGTGCCTGTCGCCTACGAGCAGTACTTC	CAWSVPVAYEQYF
TRBD2	many	TRBV27	TRBJ2-7	TGTGCCAGCAGTCTAGGACTAGTTGGGTCCTACGAGCAGTACTTC	CASSLGLVGSYEQYF
.	medium-sized	TRBV19	TRBJ1-6	TGTGCCAGCAGGCAGACTGGAGGGGCGGATTCACCCCTCCACTTT	CASRQTGGADSPLHF
.	.	TRBV12-3/TRBV12-4	TRBJ1-3	TGTGCCAGCCTCCTTAGGGGGGACATCTCTGGAAACACCATATATTTT	CASLLRGDISGNTIYF
TRBD1	medium-sized	TRBV19	TRBJ2-1	TGTGCCAGTTCACAGGGGGCCCCTCCCTTGGATGAGCAGTTCTTC	CASSQGAPPLDEQFF
TRBD2	few	TRBV20-1	TRBJ2-5	TGCAGTGTTAGAACCGCGGGAGTTCCAGAGACCCAGTACTTC	CSVRTAGVPETQYF
TRBD1	medium-sized	TRBV6-1	TRBJ2-7	TGTGCCAGCAGTGAAGCTTACAGGGGCAACGAGCAGTACTTC	CASSEAYRGNEQYF
TRBD2	medium-sized	TRBV19	TRBJ2-2	TGTGCCAGTAGGACTAGCGGAAACACCGGGGAGCTGTTTTTT	CASRTSGNTGELFF
TRBD2	.	TRBV20-1	TRBJ2-3	TGCAGTGCTCGACTAGCGGGAGTAGATACGCAGTATTTT	CSARLAGVDTQYF
.	many	TRBV12-3/TRBV12-4	TRBJ1-1	TGTGCCAGCAGTTTAGGTCCCTCGGGGGCTGAAGCTTTCTTT	CASSLGPSGAEAFF
.	medium-sized	TRBV27	TRBJ1-2	TGTGCCAGCAGTTTATCCCCGGACAGCACCCTTAACTATGGCTACACCTTC	CASSLSPDSTLNYGYTF
.	.	TRBV12-3/TRBV12-4	TRBJ1-3	TGTGCCAGCAGTTTCTGGGGAAACACCATATATTTT	CASSFWGNTIYF
.	few	TRBV27	TRBJ1-2	TGTGCCAGCAGTCACCGGGACGGAGCTAACTATGGCTACACCTTC	CASSHRDGANYGYTF
TRBD2	.	TRBV15	TRBJ2-7	TGTGCCACCAGCAGAGATATTAGCGGGAGGTACGAGCAGTACTTC	CATSRDISGRYEQYF
TRBD1	.	TRBV5-4	TRBJ1-2	TGTGCCAGCAGCAAACCGGGACAGGGGACCTATGGCTACACCTTC	CASSKPGQGTYGYTF
.	medium-sized	TRBV19	TRBJ1-5	TGTGCCAGTAGTATAGGGCCGGGTAAGGGCGATCAGCCCCAGCATTTT	CASSIGPGKGDQPQHF
TRBD1	many	TRBV6-1	TRBJ1-4	TGTGCCAGCAGAGAGGACAGGGGTAATGGAGAAAAACTGTTTTTT	CASREDRGNGEKLFF
TRBD1	many	TRBV6-5	TRBJ1-3	TGTGCCAGCAGTTCGACTACAGGGGCTTCTGGAAACACCATATATTTT	CASSSTTGASGNTIYF
TRBD2	medium-sized	TRBV6-5	TRBJ2-1	TGTGCCAGCAGTTACGGTACTAGCGGGAAGAATGAGCAGTTCTTC	CASSYGTSGKNEQFF
TRBD2	few	TRBV7-9	TRBJ2-5	TGTGCCAGCAGCTTAACGGGGGGGATAGAAGAGACCCAGTACTTC	CASSLTGGIEETQYF
TRBD2	many	TRBV27	TRBJ2-1	TGTGCCAGCAGTTTGGGCACTAGCGGGCTCAATGAGCAGTTCTTC	CASSLGTSGLNEQFF
TRBD2	few	TRBV6-5	TRBJ2-2	TGTGCCAGCAGCCCCCTGGGACTAGCGGGAGGGAAACAAAACACCGGGGAGCTGTTTTTT	CASSPLGLAGGKQNTGELFF
.	few	TRBV18	TRBJ1-6	TGTGCCAGCTCCCGACTCAACTCCTATAATTCACCCCTCCACTTT	CASSRLNSYNSPLHF
TRBD1	many	TRBV6-5	TRBJ1-5	TGTGCCAGCAGTCGAACAGGGGGCAGCAATCAGCCCCAGCATTTT	CASSRTGGSNQPQHF
.	many	TRBV6-5	TRBJ1-4	TGTGCCAGCAAGGTAACAAGTGAAAAACTGTTTTTT	CASKVTSEKLFF
TRBD1	many	TRBV6-1	TRBJ1-3	TGTGCCAGCAGTGGACAGGGGGGAAACACCATATATTTT	CASSGQGGNTIYF
TRBD1	few	TRBV20-1	TRBJ1-1	TGCAGGCCGGGACAGGGAGACACTGAAGCTTTCTTT	CRPGQGDTEAFF
.	medium-sized	TRBV6-1	TRBJ2-2	TGTGCCAGCAGGCTATCAAACACCGGGGAGCTGTTTTTT	CASRLSNTGELFF
TRBD1	.	TRBV7-9	TRBJ2-1	TGTGCCAGCAGCTTCCCCCGGGGACAGAGCGAGAAAGAGCAGTTCTTC	CASSFPRGQSEKEQFF